The 8 T cell receptor beta chains reported below all come from one sample, sequenced in a study of blood T cell repertoires in COVID-19. Sequenced by immunoSEQ multiplex PCR; TCRdb stores in-frame clones only, minus some. The sample consists of about 170,000 clones, around 85% of them appearing once. Material: peripheral blood. These TCRs come from a human donor with acute or convalescent COVID-19. The donor label of this sample is uncertain.

This chain links TRBV6-1 with TRBJ2-7; perhaps TRBD1 as D (6 bases). The CDR3 is 14 amino acids. V was clipped by 2 bases and J by 4 bases, with 12 bases between them. The germline gives CDR1 MNHNS, CDR2 SASEGT. CDR3: CASSEPDRMYEQYF. In nucleotides, the CDR3 is TGTGCCAGCAGTGAACCTGACAGGATGTACGAGCAGTACTTC.

This clone has a single count. The chain links TRBV5-1 to TRBJ2-2; no firm D call. This CDR3 has 13 residues. Germline V gene sequence: CDR1 SGHRS, CDR2 YFSETQ. The V end was cut by 0 bases, the J end by 3 bases, with 3 bases between. CDR3: CASSLVDTGELFF. The CDR3 nucleotides are TGCGCCAGCAGCTTGGTCGACACCGGGGAGCTGTTTTTT.

The chain is built from TRBV18 and TRBJ1-3; 7 bases align to TRBD1. This CDR3 region has 16 residues. The V segment lost 3 bases and the J segment 3 bases; nucleotides outside the gene matches: 8. Germline-derived CDR1 and CDR2 are KGHSH and LQKENI. The CDR3 spells CASSPQRTGNGNTIYF. CDR3 coding DNA: TGTGCCAGCTCACCCCAGCGGACAGGCAATGGAAACACCATATATTTT.

The chain couples TRBV18 to TRBJ1-2; the D is unclear. Germline CDR1 and CDR2: KGHSH and LQKENI. This CDR3 is built from 14 residues. Trimming shortened V by 0 bases and J by 4 bases, and 9 bases separated the two germline ends. CDR3 protein: CASSPPSVGYGYTF. In nucleotides, the CDR3 is TGTGCCAGCTCACCACCCTCGGTCGGCTATGGCTACACCTTC. Full variable domain (remainder filled in from reference TRBV18 and TRBJ1-2): NAGVMQNPRHLVRRRGQEARLRCSPMKGHSHVYWYRQLPEEGLKFMVYLQKENIIDESGMPKERFSAEFPKEGPSILRIQQVVRGDSAAYFCASSPPSVGYGYTFGSGTRLTVV.

The chain is built from TRBV6-1 and TRBJ2-3, with D hard to call. Germline CDR1 is MNHNS and CDR2 is SASEGT. The length of the CDR3 is 16 residues. Trimming cost V 2 bases and J 0 bases, with 12 bases left between them. CDR3: CASSEPDTLSTDTQYF. For the CDR3, the DNA is TGTGCCAGCAGTGAACCAGACACGCTTAGCACAGATACGCAGTATTTT.

This clone was observed a handful of times. The sample holds other DNA sequences that translate to the same CDR3. The chain employs TRBV10-2 and TRBJ2-4; 8 bases line up with TRBD1. The CDR3 consists of 16 residues. V lost 3 bases to trimming and J lost 0 bases; unmatched junction nucleotides: 4. Germline CDR1 is WSHSY and CDR2 is SAAADI. As DNA, the CDR3 is TGCGCCAGCAGTGAAGGACAGGGCTTAGCCAAAAACATTCAGTACTTC. This encodes CASSEGQGLAKNIQYF.

The genes are TRBV6-2 or TRBV6-3 and TRBJ2-7; 9 bases map to TRBD1. Germline CDR1 is MNHEY and CDR2 is SVGEGT. The trim removed 6 bases at V and 13 bases at J, leaving 10 bases unmatched. The length of the CDR3 is 12 residues. The CDR3 DNA sequence: TGTGCCAGCAGCCAACCGACGGGACAGGGTTACTTC. This codes for CASSQPTGQGYF.

This rearrangement joins TRBV7-9 to TRBJ2-1; TRBD2 might be the D (6 bases). The germline CDR1 and CDR2 sequences are SEHNR and FQNEAQ (reference sequence). The CDR3 spans 14 residues. Between the trimmed V and J ends, which lost 5 bases and 8 bases, there was a span of 16 bases. The CDR3 DNA is TGTGCCAGCAGCATTACACTAGCAAGCGATGAGCAGTTCTTC. Its protein is CASSITLASDEQFF.